In this sample, the clone carrying this TCR beta chain turned up many times. Its cognate antigen is unknown. CDR3 length equals 14 residues. Germline trimming cut 0 bases from V and 9 bases from J; bases unmatched to any gene: 7. Germline lookup yields CDR1 SGHRS and CDR2 YFSETQ. One entry per CDR3 protein results from TCRdb running MiXCR on the 5' RACE reads. The sample holds about 220,000 distinct CDR3 sequences; 6% to 8% are singletons and the top ten take more than 1%. This sample is drawn from a study of T cells after yellow fever vaccination. Study observations and caveats: A small proportion of clonotypes was detected in both the CD4 and CD8 compartments. The booster response re-showed most primary clones: 96% CD4, around 87% CD8.

This clonotype was sampled from a man aged 30 to 39 who received the YFV17D yellow fever vaccine. The sample here was CD4+ T cells sorted from PBMCs, taken on the day of the yellow fever booster vaccination. The chain joins TRBV5-1 to TRBJ2-5; 8 nucleotides match TRBD1. The DNA of the CDR3 is TGCGCCAGCAGCTTGGGACAGGGGAGGTCTCCCCAGTACTTC. This sequence encodes CASSLGQGRSPQYF.